This TCR beta chain was obtained from a study of Ad26.COV2.S vaccination and SARS-CoV-2 variants. J was trimmed by 4 bases and V by 5 bases; bases with no gene match: 3. The CDR3 is 13 residues long. In germline, CDR1 is SNHLY, CDR2 FYNNEI. Sequencing was performed with immunoSEQ multiplex PCR; in TCRdb, only in-frame clones are kept and a portion is missing. The repertoire includes about 87,000 clones, less than 85% of them detected once, and about 16% sits in the top ten. The genes are TRBV2 and TRBJ2-7; 9 bases are shared with TRBD1. Material: peripheral blood, obtained after recovery from COVID-19. This receptor was identified in a human donor who had recovered from COVID-19. CDR3 sequence: CASSRQGDYEQYF. CDR3 DNA: TGTGCCAGCAGTCGACAGGGGGATTACGAGCAGTACTTC. The variable domain in full, with the rest retrieved from reference TRBV2 and TRBJ2-7, is EPEVTQTPSHQVTQMGQEVILRCVPISNHLYFYWYRQILGQKVEFLVSFYNNEISEKSEIFDDQFSVERPDGSNFTLKIRSTKLEDSAMYFCASSRQGDYEQYFGPGTRLTVT.